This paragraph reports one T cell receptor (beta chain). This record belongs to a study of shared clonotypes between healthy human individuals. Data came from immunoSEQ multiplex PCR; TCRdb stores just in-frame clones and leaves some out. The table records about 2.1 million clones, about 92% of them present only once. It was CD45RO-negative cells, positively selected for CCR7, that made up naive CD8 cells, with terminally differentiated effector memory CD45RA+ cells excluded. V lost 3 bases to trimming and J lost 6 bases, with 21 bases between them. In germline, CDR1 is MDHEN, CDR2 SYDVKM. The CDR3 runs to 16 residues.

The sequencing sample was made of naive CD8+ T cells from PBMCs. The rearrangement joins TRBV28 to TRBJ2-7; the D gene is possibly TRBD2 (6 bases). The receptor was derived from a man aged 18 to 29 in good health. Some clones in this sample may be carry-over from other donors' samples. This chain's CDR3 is CASSLSRLPGGIEQYF. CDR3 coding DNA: TGTGCCAGCAGTTTGTCCCGACTACCCGGAGGGATCGAGCAGTACTTC.